A selection of T cell receptor beta chains follows, all from one sample in a study of OX40 agonist ivuxolimab in advanced cancers. TCRdb's copy holds only in-frame clones and misses some; the assay was immunoSEQ multiplex PCR. Of 80,000 to 95,000 clones detected, around 90% appear once; the ten largest clones hold 8.7%. The sample was CD4+ or CD8+ T cells sorted from blood, taken in a trial of the OX40 agonist ivuxolimab. The receptors originated from an adult with an advanced solid tumor such as melanoma, head and neck, liver or kidney cancer. Each CDR3 is given with its conserved first and last residue. The D gene is left open where the match is weak. Clone sizes are given selectively: once, few, many, or a class where the clone is expanded.

v_call	d_call	j_call	cdr3_length	clone_size	cdr3_nt	cdr3_aa
TRBV9	-	TRBJ1-2	13	once	TGTGCCAGCAGCGTTGACAGTAACTATGGCTACACCTTC	CASSVDSNYGYTF
TRBV13	-	TRBJ2-1	11	-	TGTGCCAGCAGCTTAAGGCGGGAGCAGTTCTTC	CASSLRREQFF
TRBV27	-	TRBJ1-5	14	-	TGTGCCAGCAGTTTATTAGTAGGGGATCAGCCCCAGCATTTT	CASSLLVGDQPQHF
TRBV19	TRBD2	TRBJ2-3	13	-	TGTGCCAGTAGTGGACTAGCGGGACATACGCAGTATTTT	CASSGLAGHTQYF
TRBV27	TRBD1	TRBJ2-2	15	-	TGTGCCAGCAGTCTGACAGGGTTTTACACCGGGGAGCTGTTTTTT	CASSLTGFYTGELFF
TRBV11-3	TRBD1	TRBJ1-4	16	-	TGTGCCAGCAGCCCCCGGCGGGGACAGGGATATGAAAAACTGTTTTTT	CASSPRRGQGYEKLFF
TRBV5-1	-	TRBJ2-6	14	-	TGCGCCAGCCAAGTTCTGAGTGGGGCCAACGTCCTGACTTTC	CASQVLSGANVLTF
TRBV27	-	TRBJ1-6	14	-	TGTGCCAGCAGTTCGGGGACCAATAATTCACCCCTCCACTTT	CASSSGTNNSPLHF
TRBV6-7	TRBD2	TRBJ2-7	16	-	TGTGCCAGCGCCAACCCGGGACTAGCGGGGGCCTACGAGCAGTACTTC	CASANPGLAGAYEQYF
TRBV5-4	-	TRBJ2-5	13	-	TGTGCCAGCAGCTTCCGCAAACAAGAGACCCAGTACTTC	CASSFRKQETQYF
TRBV10-3	TRBD2	TRBJ2-1	12	-	TGTGCCATCTCGGGACTATACAATGAGCAGTTCTTC	CAISGLYNEQFF
TRBV19	-	TRBJ1-4	12	-	TGTGCCAGTAGCATGCTGCAGGGGAGGGTGTTTTTT	CASSMLQGRVFF
TRBV27	TRBD2	TRBJ2-3	18	-	TGTGCCAGCAGTCCCGGGACTAGCGGAGCCTTTTTCACAGATACGCAGTATTTT	CASSPGTSGAFFTDTQYF
TRBV2	TRBD1	TRBJ1-1	14	-	TGTGCCAGCAGTGATTCAACAGGGGGCACTGAAGCTTTCTTT	CASSDSTGGTEAFF
TRBV7-9	-	TRBJ1-5	13	-	TGTGCCAGCAGTCTGAACCCGGGACAGCCCCAGCATTTT	CASSLNPGQPQHF
TRBV29-1	-	TRBJ2-7	14	once	TGCAGCGTTGCAGCCTTGGACAGAACCTACGAGCAGTACTTC	CSVAALDRTYEQYF
TRBV4-1	-	TRBJ2-3	14	once	TGCGCCAGCAGATTGACTCCCAGGGGAGATACGCAGTATTTT	CASRLTPRGDTQYF
TRBV5-6	-	TRBJ1-5	14	-	TGTGCCAGGGGGGTTGGCAGGGGAGTTCAGCCCCAGCATTTT	CARGVGRGVQPQHF
TRBV6-1	-	TRBJ1-1	16	-	TGTGCCAGCAGTGAATTTGGACAGTTGATGAACACTGAAGCTTTCTTT	CASSEFGQLMNTEAFF
TRBV6-5	-	TRBJ2-7	14	-	TGTGCCAGCAGTCCCACCGGGACTTCCTACGAGCAGTACTTC	CASSPTGTSYEQYF
TRBV7-3	-	TRBJ2-5	13	-	TGTGCCAGCAGCTTAGCCAACCAAGAGACCCAGTACTTC	CASSLANQETQYF
TRBV29-1	-	TRBJ2-3	13	-	TGCAGCGTTGAAGAGGGGCCATCGGCAACGCAGTATTTT	CSVEEGPSATQYF
TRBV11-2	-	TRBJ1-1	15	-	TGTGCCAGCAGCTTATCTCCGGTGGGAAACACTGAAGCTTTCTTT	CASSLSPVGNTEAFF
TRBV28	TRBD2	TRBJ2-3	16	-	TGTGCCAGCAGTTCGCCTGGGAGCGGGAGGAAAGATACGCAGTATTTT	CASSSPGSGRKDTQYF
TRBV28	TRBD1	TRBJ1-5	15	-	TGTGCCAGCTTTTCGACAGGGGATAGCAATCAGCCCCAGCATTTT	CASFSTGDSNQPQHF
TRBV6-1	TRBD1	TRBJ1-2	16	-	TGTGCCAGCAGTGAAGCAGGGACAGGGTTCACCTATGGCTACACCTTC	CASSEAGTGFTYGYTF
TRBV7-9	-	TRBJ2-3	12	once	TGTGCCAGCCACCGTTCCGCAGATACGCAGTATTTT	CASHRSADTQYF
TRBV19	-	TRBJ2-7	14	-	TGTGCCAGTAGCCCCTCCTCCAACTTGGCAGGGCTGTACTTC	CASSPSSNLAGLYF
TRBV18	TRBD2	TRBJ2-1	13	-	TGTGCCAGCTCACCGGGACTAGTCGATGAGCAGTTCTTC	CASSPGLVDEQFF
TRBV9	-	TRBJ2-7	17	-	TGTGCCAGCAGCCCCTCGGGACTTTCCTTACCTTCCTACGAGCAGTACTTC	CASSPSGLSLPSYEQYF
TRBV5-1	-	TRBJ2-1	13	-	TGCGCCAGCCGCCCAAGCTCCTACAATGAGCAGTTCTTC	CASRPSSYNEQFF
TRBV11-3	-	TRBJ2-5	14	-	TGTGCCAGCAGCTTATCGGTTAGACAGGAGACCCAGTACTTC	CASSLSVRQETQYF
TRBV7-9	TRBD1	TRBJ1-1	15	-	TGTGCCAGCAGCTTCACAGGGGTTATGAACACTGAAGCTTTCTTT	CASSFTGVMNTEAFF
TRBV20-1	-	TRBJ2-7	11	few	TGCAGTGCTAGAGATGCGACCGAGCAGTACTTC	CSARDATEQYF
TRBV5-1	-	TRBJ2-2	16	-	TGCGCCAGCAGCTTAATTTGGGGAGGTGGCACCGGGGAGCTGTTTTTT	CASSLIWGGGTGELFF
TRBV1	-	TRBJ2-1	16	-	TGCACCAGCAGCCTTGTGACTCACCGCCCCTACAATGAGCAGTTCTTC	CTSSLVTHRPYNEQFF
TRBV18	-	TRBJ1-1	13	-	TGTGCCAGCTCAGGAGAACTGAACACTGAAGCTTTCTTT	CASSGELNTEAFF
TRBV9	-	TRBJ1-1	14	-	TGTGCCAGCAGCGTAGTCAGCAGGAACACTGAAGCTTTCTTT	CASSVVSRNTEAFF
TRBV29-1	TRBD2	TRBJ2-7	13	once	TGCAGCTTTATAGCGGGAGGTTCGTACGAGCAGTACTTC	CSFIAGGSYEQYF
TRBV4-2	TRBD2	TRBJ2-7	16	-	TGTGCCAGCAGCCAAGATCTGGAACTAGCGGCCTACGAGCAGTACTTC	CASSQDLELAAYEQYF
TRBV11-2	-	TRBJ1-4	14	-	TGTGCCAGCAGCAAAAGGAGTGGGATGGAAAAACTGTTTTTT	CASSKRSGMEKLFF
TRBV5-1	-	TRBJ2-7	11	-	TGCGCCAGCAGCTCGTCCTACGAGCAGTACTTC	CASSSSYEQYF
TRBV5-1	-	TRBJ1-1	13	-	TGCGCCAGCAGCTTGGTTGTGGGGACTGAAGCTTTCTTT	CASSLVVGTEAFF
TRBV6-6	TRBD1	TRBJ2-7	15	-	TGTGCCAGCAGTTATACCCGGGACAGGGTCTACGAGCAGTACTTC	CASSYTRDRVYEQYF
TRBV4-2	TRBD1	TRBJ2-7	17	-	TGTGCCAGCAGCCCAGGAGGTAGACAGGGGGTCTTCTACGAGCAGTACTTC	CASSPGGRQGVFYEQYF
TRBV15	-	TRBJ2-3	19	-	TGTGCCACCAGCAGAGATTCTGCTCGGAGGTGGTTTGCAGATGATACGCAGTATTTT	CATSRDSARRWFADDTQYF
TRBV5-4	TRBD2	TRBJ2-1	14	-	TGTGCCAGCAGCATCACTAGCGGGAAGGATGAGCAGTTCTTC	CASSITSGKDEQFF
TRBV6-1	TRBD2	TRBJ2-3	14	few	TGTGCCAGCAGCCCGGGAGGAGGGGCAGATACGCAGTATTTT	CASSPGGGADTQYF
TRBV4-1	-	TRBJ2-2	14	-	TGCGCCAGCAGCCAAGAACGTGTAACCGGGGAGCTGTTTTTT	CASSQERVTGELFF
TRBV2	-	TRBJ2-7	13	-	TGTGCCAGCCCCCTAGTTTTCTCCTACGAGCAGTACTTC	CASPLVFSYEQYF
TRBV10-3	TRBD1	TRBJ2-4	18	-	TGTGCCATCAGTGAGACAGGGGGCCCGCTTTTAGCCAAAAACATTCAGTACTTC	CAISETGGPLLAKNIQYF
TRBV12-5	-	TRBJ2-1	20	once	TGTGCTAGTGGTTTGGTACAGGTGGGTGTACTCCAATCCCGTTACAATGAGCAGTTCTTC	CASGLVQVGVLQSRYNEQFF
TRBV5-1	-	TRBJ1-1	13	-	TGCGCCAGCAGCTTGGACGGGATCGCTGAAGCTTTCTTT	CASSLDGIAEAFF
TRBV6-5	TRBD2	TRBJ2-7	15	once	TGTGCCAGCAGTTACAGTAGCGGGATCGATTACGAGCAGTACTTC	CASSYSSGIDYEQYF
TRBV10-3	TRBD1	TRBJ2-5	11	-	TGTGCCATCAGTGAGACGGACAGGTTGTACTTC	CAISETDRLYF
TRBV19	TRBD1	TRBJ2-7	13	-	TGTGCCAGTAAACGGCAGGGGGCACACGAGCAGTACTTC	CASKRQGAHEQYF
TRBV5-1	TRBD1	TRBJ1-1	16	-	TGCGCCAGCAGCTCCTCCGCCCGGGACAGGGACACTGAAGCTTTCTTT	CASSSSARDRDTEAFF
TRBV10-2	-	TRBJ2-2	15	-	TGCGCCTCCTATAGGGGGGTAGCGGACACCGGGGAGCTGTTTTTT	CASYRGVADTGELFF
TRBV7-9	-	TRBJ2-7	12	-	TGTGCCAGCAGCCATCAGGGGTACGAGCAGTACTTC	CASSHQGYEQYF
TRBV5-1	TRBD2	TRBJ2-5	18	-	TGCGCCAGCACCATAGGACTAGCGGGAGGGCCGAGTTTGGAGACCCAGTACTTC	CASTIGLAGGPSLETQYF